This T cell receptor (beta chain) was sequenced during a study of CD8 T cells in Susac syndrome. The multiple sclerosis controls were treatment-naive patients with relapsing-remitting disease that was stable or active. The authors negatively isolated CD8+ and CD4+ T cells and FACS-enriched TEMRA cells. The CDR3 has 14 residues. The germline V gene encodes CDR1 DFQATT and CDR2 SNEGSKA (reference sequence). V trimming: 6 bases; J trimming: 3 bases; junction bases outside the gene matches: 11. Study-wide results and caveats: TCR sequencing and HLA analysis covered a relatively small number of individuals.

RNA was extracted with the RNeasy kit, and a quantity of 0.5 to 1 ug was reverse transcribed using random hexamers. The CDR3 of TCR beta was amplified by immunoSEQ multiplex PCR across 54 Vbeta and 13 Jbeta. TCRdb used MiXCR to reprocess the immunoSEQ multiplex PCR reads, holding one entry per CDR3 protein. The sample includes around 230,000 distinct CDR3 sequences, roughly 96% of them seen just once. For this clonotype: Antigen specificity is unknown.

V and J are TRBV20-1 and TRBJ2-7; 7 positions agree with TRBD1. Sequencing input: CD4+ T cells from PBMCs. The clonotype comes from a human donor with multiple sclerosis. The CDR3 reads CSAVQGQIDYEQYF. In nucleotides, the CDR3 is TGCAGTGCAGTACAGGGGCAAATTGACTACGAGCAGTACTTC.